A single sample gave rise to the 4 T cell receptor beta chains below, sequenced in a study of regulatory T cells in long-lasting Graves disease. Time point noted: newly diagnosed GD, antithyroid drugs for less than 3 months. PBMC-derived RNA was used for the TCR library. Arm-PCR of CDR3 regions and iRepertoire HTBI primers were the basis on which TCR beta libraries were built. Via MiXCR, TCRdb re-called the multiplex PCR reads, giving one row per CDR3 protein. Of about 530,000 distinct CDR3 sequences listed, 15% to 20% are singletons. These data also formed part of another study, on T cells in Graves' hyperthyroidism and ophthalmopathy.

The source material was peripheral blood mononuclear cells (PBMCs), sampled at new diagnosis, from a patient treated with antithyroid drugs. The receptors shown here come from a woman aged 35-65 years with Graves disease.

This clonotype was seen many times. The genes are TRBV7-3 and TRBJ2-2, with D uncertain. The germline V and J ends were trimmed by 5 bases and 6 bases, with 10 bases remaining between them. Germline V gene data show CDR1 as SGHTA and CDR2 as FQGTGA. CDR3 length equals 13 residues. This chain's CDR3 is CASSPRGPGELFF. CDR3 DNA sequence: TGTGCCAGCAGCCCCCGCGGCCCCGGGGAGCTGTTTTTT.

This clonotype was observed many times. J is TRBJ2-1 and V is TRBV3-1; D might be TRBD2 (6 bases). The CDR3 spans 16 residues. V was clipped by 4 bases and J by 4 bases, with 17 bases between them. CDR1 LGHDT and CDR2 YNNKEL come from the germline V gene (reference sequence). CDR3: CASSPLSSAGYNEQFF. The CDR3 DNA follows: TGTGCCAGCAGCCCTCTATCGTCTGCGGGGTACAATGAGCAGTTCTTC.

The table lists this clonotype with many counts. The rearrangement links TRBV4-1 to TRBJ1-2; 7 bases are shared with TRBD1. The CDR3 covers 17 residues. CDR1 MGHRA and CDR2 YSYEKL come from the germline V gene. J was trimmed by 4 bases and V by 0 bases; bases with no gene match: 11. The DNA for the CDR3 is TGCGCCAGCAGCCAAGATCAGACAGGGCCTTTTCCCTATGGCTACACCTTC. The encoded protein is CASSQDQTGPFPYGYTF.

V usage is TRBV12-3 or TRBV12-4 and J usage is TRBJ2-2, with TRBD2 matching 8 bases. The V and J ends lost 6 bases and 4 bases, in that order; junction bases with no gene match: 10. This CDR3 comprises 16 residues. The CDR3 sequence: CASRRGAGELTGELFF. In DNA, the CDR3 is TGTGCCAGCAGACGGGGAGCGGGGGAGCTCACCGGGGAGCTGTTTTTT.